What follows are 32 T cell receptor beta chains derived from one specimen sequenced in a study of blood T cell repertoires in COVID-19. Measured with immunoSEQ multiplex PCR; TCRdb has only the in-frame clones, and not every one. The sample shows about 70,000 clones, 80% to 90% of them seen only once. The sample comprised peripheral blood. Receptor source: a man of 80 years or more with acute or convalescent COVID-19.

This clone has just a few counts. This chain uses TRBV4-2 with TRBJ2-3; TRBD2 is a possible D gene (6 bases). V gave up 1 base and J gave up 0 bases, with 14 bases separating them. From germline, CDR1 is LGHNA and CDR2 YNFKEQ. This CDR3 is 17 amino acids long. As DNA, the CDR3 is TGTGCCAGCAGCCAAGTGGGAACGGGGGTAAGCACAGATACGCAGTATTTT. This codes for CASSQVGTGVSTDTQYF.

The rearrangement links TRBV7-3 to TRBJ2-5; 7 bases line up with TRBD2. CDR1 is SGHTA and CDR2 is FQGTGA in the germline V gene. With V trimmed by 5 bases and J by 3 bases, 9 bases remained unmatched. The CDR3 is 15 amino acids. CDR3 protein: CASSPLGGGKETQYF. CDR3 DNA: TGTGCCAGCAGCCCCCTCGGCGGGGGAAAAGAGACCCAGTACTTC.

This clone showed up just a few times. The chain combines TRBV7-2 with TRBJ1-3, with D possibly TRBD1 on 5 matching bases. The CDR3 runs 14 residues. Per germline, CDR1 SGHTA and CDR2 FQGNSA. V shed 4 bases and J shed 0 bases, with 7 bases lying between them. CDR3 sequence reads: CASSSGISGNTIYF. CDR3 coding DNA: TGTGCCAGCAGCTCAGGGATCTCTGGAAACACCATATATTTT.

The chain couples TRBV6-2 or TRBV6-3 to TRBJ2-7; D might be TRBD2 (6 bases). The CDR3 sequence is 15 residues long. V lost 2 bases and J lost 3, with 14 bases in between. Looked up from germline, CDR1 is MNHEY and CDR2 is SVGEGT. Here the CDR3 reads CASSYERAGYYEQYF. CDR3 nucleotides: TGTGCCAGCAGTTACGAGCGGGCCGGCTACTACGAGCAGTACTTC.

The chain recombines TRBV2 with TRBJ2-7; 9 bases are a match to TRBD1. The CDR3 is made up of 15 amino acids. V was clipped by 6 bases and J by 6 bases; unmatched bases: 12. Germline CDR1 and CDR2: SNHLY and FYNNEI. CDR3 loop: CASRERQLTGGEQYF. As DNA, the CDR3 is TGTGCCAGCAGAGAACGTCAATTGACAGGGGGCGAGCAGTACTTC.

The rearrangement joins TRBV11-2 to TRBJ2-2; D may be TRBD1 (5 bases). The CDR3 totals 15 residues. Trimming took off 1 base at V and 5 bases at J, with 11 bases between the two ends. Germline V lookup: CDR1 SGHAT, CDR2 FQNNGV. CDR3 in DNA: TGTGCCAGCAGCTTAGCAGGGATCGAGACCGGGGAGCTGTTTTTT. It codes for CASSLAGIETGELFF.

This clone was detected once. This chain joins TRBV7-9 and TRBJ2-1; D not certain. The ends were cut back, 5 bases at V and 5 bases at J, with 19 bases in the middle. The CDR3 has 16 residues. The V gene's germline CDR1 is SEHNR and CDR2 FQNEAQ (reference sequence). CDR3 nucleotide sequence: TGTGCCAGCAGCCCCCGGGTTAGAGGATCCGACAATGAGCAGTTCTTC. Encoded protein: CASSPRVRGSDNEQFF.

The chain recombines TRBV30 with TRBJ1-2; D gene ambiguous. The CDR3 loop spans 13 amino acids. V lost 2 bases and J 2 bases, leaving 9 bases between the germline ends. Germline V gene sequence: CDR1 GTSNPN, CDR2 SVGIG (reference sequence). CDR3 sequence (DNA): TGTGCCTGGAGTCCCGGTGAGAACTATGGCTACACCTTC. It codes for CAWSPGENYGYTF.

The rearrangement joins TRBV10-3 to TRBJ1-2; D gene ambiguous. The germline V and J ends were trimmed by 3 bases and 5 bases, with 7 bases remaining between them. The CDR3 totals 12 residues. Germline V lookup: CDR1 ENHRY, CDR2 SYGVKD. The CDR3 region has the DNA TGTGCCATCAGTGATGGCAGGTATGGCTACACCTTC. It yields the protein CAISDGRYGYTF.

The chain recombines TRBV5-1 with TRBJ1-5; D is perhaps TRBD1 (5 bases). V was cut by 1 base and J by 7 bases, with 12 bases left in between. CDR1 is SGHRS, CDR2 YFSETQ, per germline. The length of the CDR3 is 14 residues. The CDR3, as DNA: TGCGCCAGCAGCTTGCAGGGCTCAGGCCAGCCCCAGCATTTT. Protein product: CASSLQGSGQPQHF.

J is TRBJ2-7 and V is TRBV19, with D unclear. The germline V gene encodes CDR1 LNHDA and CDR2 SQIVND (reference sequence). The CDR3 contains 12 residues. Trimming took 5 bases from V and 0 from J, leaving 5 bases between them. For the CDR3, the DNA is TGTGCCAGTAGTGCCAGCTCCTACGAGCAGTACTTC. Translated, it gives CASSASSYEQYF.

This clone was seen ten or more times. V and J are TRBV30 and TRBJ1-4; D gene unclear. The length of the CDR3 is 11 residues. Trimming stripped 0 bases from V and 7 bases from J, with 3 bases between. CDR1 GTSNPN and CDR2 SVGIG come from the germline V gene (reference sequence). This CDR3 is CAWSVSEKLFF. The CDR3 region has the DNA TGTGCCTGGAGTGTGAGTGAAAAACTGTTTTTT.

This clone was recorded a few times. J is TRBJ2-3 and V is TRBV5-1; 14 nucleotides agree with TRBD2. Germline values: CDR1 SGHRS, CDR2 YFSETQ. Unmatched junction bases numbered 7, after V lost 5 bases and J lost 2 bases. The CDR3 extends over 17 amino acids. This chain's CDR3 is CASRTSGGASITDTQYF. In DNA, the CDR3 is TGCGCCAGCAGGACTAGCGGGGGGGCATCTATCACAGATACGCAGTATTTT.

The V gene is TRBV18, the J gene TRBJ1-2; the D gene is possibly TRBD1 (5 bases). Germline values: CDR1 KGHSH, CDR2 LQKENI. V lost 0 bases and J lost 3, with 11 bases in between. The CDR3 contains 15 residues. The CDR3 protein is CASSPPSQGHYGYTF. The CDR3 DNA follows: TGTGCCAGCTCACCACCGAGCCAGGGTCACTATGGCTACACCTTC.

This clone was seen more than once but under ten times. The chain links TRBV7-8 to TRBJ1-1; a weak D match, TRBD1 (5 bases). The CDR3 is 14 residues long. With 3 bases removed from V and 4 bases from J, the gap between germline ends came to 12 bases. Germline CDR1 SGHVS, CDR2 FQNEAQ. CDR3 loop: CASSLTGLGTEAFF. For the CDR3, the DNA is TGTGCCAGCAGCTTGACGGGACTGGGCACTGAAGCTTTCTTT.

This clone has just one count. The chain uses TRBV7-2 and TRBJ2-7; TRBD1 matches at 7 bases. Per germline, CDR1 SGHTA and CDR2 FQGNSA. CDR3 size: 15 residues. V lost 5 bases to trimming and J lost 0 bases; unmatched junction nucleotides: 7. CDR3 coding DNA: TGTGCCAGCAGCATTCTGGGACAGCCCTCCTACGAGCAGTACTTC. Amino acids: CASSILGQPSYEQYF.

The chain couples TRBV19 to TRBJ2-7; TRBD1 agrees at 7 bases. The CDR3 totals 14 residues. V gave up 5 bases and J gave up 6 bases; unmatched junction bases: 10. CDR1 is LNHDA and CDR2 is SQIVND in the germline V gene (reference sequence). DNA for the CDR3: TGTGCCAGTAGTGTTGACAGGGACCTATCCGAGCAGTACTTC. It specifies CASSVDRDLSEQYF.

The rearrangement joins TRBV7-8 to TRBJ2-5; D might be TRBD1 (5 bases). V lost 3 bases, J lost 1 base, and 9 bases lay in between. Per the germline V gene, CDR1 is SGHVS and CDR2 is FQNEAQ. The CDR3 is 14 residues long. The CDR3 spells CASSFTGTQETQYF. The CDR3 region has the DNA TGTGCCAGCAGCTTTACAGGCACCCAAGAGACCCAGTACTTC.

This chain uses TRBV27 with TRBJ1-5; D remains ambiguous. Trimming left V 6 bases short and J 15 bases short, with 6 bases between. The CDR3 loop spans 8 amino acids. Germline V gene lookup returns CDR1 MNHEY and CDR2 SMNVEV (reference sequence). The CDR3 loop is CASSSRHF. CDR3 in DNA: TGTGCCAGCAGCTCTCGGCATTTT.

This chain joins TRBV7-2 and TRBJ2-3, with 7 bases fitting TRBD1. The CDR3 runs 15 residues. Germline-derived CDR1 and CDR2 are SGHTA and FQGNSA. With V trimmed by 5 bases and J by 6 bases, 11 bases remained unmatched. For the CDR3, the DNA is TGTGCCAGCAGCCGGACAGGATCATCGATGGATACGCAGTATTTT. It specifies CASSRTGSSMDTQYF.

J is TRBJ2-3 and V is TRBV4-2; D perhaps matches TRBD1 (6 bases). The CDR3 sequence is 16 residues long. V was clipped by 2 bases and J by 0 bases, with 12 bases between them. Germline CDR1 LGHNA, CDR2 YNFKEQ. CDR3: CASSQPRQDSTDTQYF. The CDR3 nucleotides are TGTGCCAGCAGCCAACCCCGACAGGACAGCACAGATACGCAGTATTTT.

The genes are TRBV12-1 and TRBJ2-5; the DNA was not compared with TRBD2, the D call given in the table. TRBV12-1 represents a pseudogene. The length of the CDR3 is 12 residues. Here the CDR3 DNA reads TGTGCCAGCAGCCCGACTCCCGAGAGGCCTTACTTC. Encoded protein: CASSPTPERPYF.

This clone has a count of ten or more. The chain links TRBV7-8 to TRBJ1-6; a weak D match, TRBD1 (6 bases). The CDR3 is 15 amino acids. Germline V gene sequence: CDR1 SGHVS, CDR2 FQNEAQ. With 1 base removed from V and 8 bases from J, the gap between germline ends came to 12 bases. CDR3 in DNA: TGTGCCAGCAGCTTAGTTCCAGGGGCACATTCACCCCTCCACTTT. Translating it yields CASSLVPGAHSPLHF.

This chain connects TRBV5-1 to TRBJ1-6; 7 nucleotides match TRBD1. V was pared by 6 bases and J by 0 bases, with 12 bases of the junction left unmatched. This CDR3 spans 18 amino acids. Germline CDR1 is SGHRS and CDR2 is YFSETQ. The chain's CDR3 is CASTPGGLGRSYNSPLHF. DNA for the CDR3: TGCGCCAGCACCCCAGGGGGTTTGGGGCGCTCCTATAATTCACCCCTCCACTTT.

This chain connects TRBV4-1 to TRBJ1-6; 9 bases align to TRBD1. V dropped 8 bases and J dropped 7; count of bases not matched to a gene: 12. This CDR3 is built from 16 residues. The germline V gene encodes CDR1 MGHRA and CDR2 YSYEKL. The chain's CDR3 is CASSQPDRGDNSPLHF. The CDR3 region has the DNA TGCGCCAGCTCCCAACCCGACAGGGGGGACAATTCACCCCTCCACTTT.

This clone came up once. The V gene is TRBV5-5, the J gene TRBJ2-4; 11 positions agree with TRBD2. The CDR3 has 16 residues. With 4 bases clipped from V and 0 bases from J, the junction kept 3 bases outside the gene matches. Germline loops: CDR1 SGHKS, CDR2 YYEKEE (reference sequence). Here the CDR3 reads CASSPGLAEAKNIQYF. The CDR3 nucleotides are TGTGCCAGCAGCCCGGGACTAGCGGAAGCCAAAAACATTCAGTACTTC.

The chain uses TRBV5-1 and TRBJ1-1; no firm D call. Germline CDR1 reads SGHRS; CDR2 reads YFSETQ. The CDR3 consists of 14 residues. V lost 0 bases to trimming and J lost 0 bases, with 6 bases between them. The CDR3 spells CASSLGTVNTEAFF. In DNA, the CDR3 is TGCGCCAGCAGCTTGGGAACGGTGAACACTGAAGCTTTCTTT.

The chain has TRBV6-1 and TRBJ2-1, with 11 bases lining up with TRBD2. This CDR3 spans 15 amino acids. J lost 5 bases, V lost 2 bases, and 2 bases had no gene match. CDR1 and CDR2 (germline): MNHNS, SASEGT. CDR3 loop: CASSEQLAGDNEQFF. The CDR3 DNA is TGTGCCAGCAGTGAACAACTAGCGGGAGACAATGAGCAGTTCTTC.

This sequence joins TRBV25-1 and TRBJ1-2; 7 bases align to TRBD1. Per germline, CDR1 MGHDK and CDR2 SYGVNS. CDR3 length: 13 residues. J lost 7 bases, V lost 7 bases, and 9 bases had no gene match. DNA of the CDR3: TGTGCCAGCAATAACCGGGACAGCACTGGCTACACCTTC. Translating gives CASNNRDSTGYTF.

The V gene is TRBV7-2, the J gene TRBJ1-2, with D unclear. The CDR3 runs to 15 residues. Trimming removed 3 bases at V and 4 bases at J, with 15 bases between. Germline CDR1 and CDR2: SGHTA and FQGNSA. This chain's CDR3 is CASSFGLNAGYGYTF. Here the CDR3 DNA reads TGTGCCAGCAGCTTTGGGCTGAACGCGGGCTATGGCTACACCTTC.

V and J are TRBV6-5 and TRBJ1-1; 8 bases line up with TRBD1. V was clipped by 6 bases and J by 4 bases; unmatched bases: 10. The germline V gene has CDR1 MNHEY and CDR2 SVGAGI. There are 15 residues in the CDR3. CDR3 bases: TGTGCCAGCAGACTGACAGGGGACGAGGTCACTGAAGCTTTCTTT. Its translation: CASRLTGDEVTEAFF.

This clone was seen more than once but under ten times. The chain has TRBV2 and TRBJ1-1; the D is unclear. The CDR3 has 13 residues. CDR1 SNHLY and CDR2 FYNNEI come from the germline V gene. Trimming left V 6 bases short and J 3 bases short, with 11 bases between. As DNA, the CDR3 is TGTGCCAGCAGATTAGAAGCCGACACTGAAGCTTTCTTT. It translates to CASRLEADTEAFF.